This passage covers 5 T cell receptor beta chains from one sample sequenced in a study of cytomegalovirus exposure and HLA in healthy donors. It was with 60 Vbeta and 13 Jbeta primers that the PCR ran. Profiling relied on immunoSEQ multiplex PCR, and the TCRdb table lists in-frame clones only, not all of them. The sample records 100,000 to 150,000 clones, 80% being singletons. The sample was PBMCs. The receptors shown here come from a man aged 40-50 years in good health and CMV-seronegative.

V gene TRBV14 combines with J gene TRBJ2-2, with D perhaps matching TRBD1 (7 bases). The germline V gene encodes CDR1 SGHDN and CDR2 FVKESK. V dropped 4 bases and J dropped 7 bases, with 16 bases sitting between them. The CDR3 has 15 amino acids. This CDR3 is CASSPRRGPGGELFF. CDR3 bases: TGTGCCAGCAGCCCTCGGAGGGGGCCGGGCGGGGAGCTGTTTTTT.

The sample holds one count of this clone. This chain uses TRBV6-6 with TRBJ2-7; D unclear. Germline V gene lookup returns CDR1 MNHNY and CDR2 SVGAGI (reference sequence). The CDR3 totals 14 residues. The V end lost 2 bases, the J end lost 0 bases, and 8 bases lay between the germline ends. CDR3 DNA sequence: TGTGCCAGCAGTTACCAGCCAGGCTCCTACGAGCAGTACTTC. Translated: CASSYQPGSYEQYF.

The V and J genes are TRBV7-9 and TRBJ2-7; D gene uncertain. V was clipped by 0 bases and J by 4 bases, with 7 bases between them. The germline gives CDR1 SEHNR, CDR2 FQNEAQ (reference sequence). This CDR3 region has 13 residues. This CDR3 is CASSLAISYEQYF. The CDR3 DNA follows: TGTGCCAGCAGCTTAGCAATTTCGTACGAGCAGTACTTC.

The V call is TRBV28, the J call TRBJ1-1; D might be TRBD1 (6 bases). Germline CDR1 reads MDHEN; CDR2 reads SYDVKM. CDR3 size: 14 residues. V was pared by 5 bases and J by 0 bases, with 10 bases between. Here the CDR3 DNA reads TGTGCCAGCAGTCCCGGGACAATGAACACTGAAGCTTTCTTT. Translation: CASSPGTMNTEAFF.

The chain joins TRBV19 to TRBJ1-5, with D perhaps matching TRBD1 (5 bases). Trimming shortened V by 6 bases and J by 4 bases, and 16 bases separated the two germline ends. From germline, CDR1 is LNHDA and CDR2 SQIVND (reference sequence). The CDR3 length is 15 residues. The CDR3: CASRSNTGLNQPQHF. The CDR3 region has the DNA TGTGCCAGTAGATCCAACACAGGTTTGAATCAGCCCCAGCATTTT.